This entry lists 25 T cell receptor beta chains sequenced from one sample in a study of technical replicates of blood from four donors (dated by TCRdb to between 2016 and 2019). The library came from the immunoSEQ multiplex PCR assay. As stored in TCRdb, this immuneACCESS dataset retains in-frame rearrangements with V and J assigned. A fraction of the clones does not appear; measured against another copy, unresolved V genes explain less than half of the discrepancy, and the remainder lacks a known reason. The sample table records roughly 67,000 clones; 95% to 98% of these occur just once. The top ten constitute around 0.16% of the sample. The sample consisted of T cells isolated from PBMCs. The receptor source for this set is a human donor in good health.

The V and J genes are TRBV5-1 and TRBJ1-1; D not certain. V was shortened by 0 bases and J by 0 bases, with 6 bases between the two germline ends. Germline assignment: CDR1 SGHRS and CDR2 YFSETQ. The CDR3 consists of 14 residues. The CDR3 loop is CASSLVSLNTEAFF. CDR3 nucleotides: TGCGCCAGCAGCTTGGTTAGTTTGAACACTGAAGCTTTCTTT.

For the CDR3, the DNA is TGCAGCGTTGACAGGGGTGGGGAAAAACTGTTTTTT. Its protein is CSVDRGGEKLFF. The chain couples TRBV29-1 to TRBJ1-4, with a tentative D call TRBD1 (6 bases). Trimming removed 3 bases from V and 8 bases from J, with 10 bases in between. The CDR3 is 12 residues long. Germline V lookup: CDR1 SQVTM, CDR2 ANQGSEA.

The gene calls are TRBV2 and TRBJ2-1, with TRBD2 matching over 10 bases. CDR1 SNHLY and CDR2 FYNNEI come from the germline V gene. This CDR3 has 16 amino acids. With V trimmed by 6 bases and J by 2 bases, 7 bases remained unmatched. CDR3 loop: CASSEWTSGAYNEQFF. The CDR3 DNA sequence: TGTGCCAGCAGCGAATGGACTAGCGGCGCCTACAATGAGCAGTTCTTC.

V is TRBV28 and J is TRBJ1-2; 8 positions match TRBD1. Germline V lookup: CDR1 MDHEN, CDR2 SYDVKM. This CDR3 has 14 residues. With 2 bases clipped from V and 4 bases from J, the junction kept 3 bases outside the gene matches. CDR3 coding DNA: TGTGCCAGCAGTTTAGGGACAGGAACCTATGGCTACACCTTC. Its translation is CASSLGTGTYGYTF.

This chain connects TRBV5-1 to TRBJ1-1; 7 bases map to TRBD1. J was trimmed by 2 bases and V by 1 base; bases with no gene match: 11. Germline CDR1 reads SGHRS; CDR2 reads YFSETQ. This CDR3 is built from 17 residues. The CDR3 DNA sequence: TGCGCCAGCAGCTTGACCCTCGCGGGACAGACAAACACTGAAGCTTTCTTT. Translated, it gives CASSLTLAGQTNTEAFF.

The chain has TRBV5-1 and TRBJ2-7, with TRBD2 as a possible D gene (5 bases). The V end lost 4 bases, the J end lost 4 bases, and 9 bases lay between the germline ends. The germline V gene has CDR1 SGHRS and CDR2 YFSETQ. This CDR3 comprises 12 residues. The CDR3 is CASSRTGYEQYF. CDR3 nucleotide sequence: TGCGCCAGCAGCCGGACTGGTTACGAGCAGTACTTC.

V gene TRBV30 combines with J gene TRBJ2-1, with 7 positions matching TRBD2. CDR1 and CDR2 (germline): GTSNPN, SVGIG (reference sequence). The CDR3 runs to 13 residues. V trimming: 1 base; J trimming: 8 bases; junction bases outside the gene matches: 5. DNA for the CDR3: TGTGCCTGGAGTGCTGGGGGGGTCGATGAGCAGTTCTTC. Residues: CAWSAGGVDEQFF.

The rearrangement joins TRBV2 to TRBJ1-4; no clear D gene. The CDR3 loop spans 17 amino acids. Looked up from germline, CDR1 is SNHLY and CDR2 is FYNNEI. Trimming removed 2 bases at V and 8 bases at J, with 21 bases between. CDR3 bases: TGTGCCAGCAGTGAAAACCCATCTAAGGTCGGAGGAGAAAAACTGTTTTTT. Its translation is CASSENPSKVGGEKLFF. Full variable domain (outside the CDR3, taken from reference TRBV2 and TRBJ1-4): EPEVTQTPSHQVTQMGQEVILRCVPISNHLYFYWYRQILGQKVEFLVSFYNNEISEKSEIFDDQFSVERPDGSNFTLKIRSTKLEDSAMYFCASSENPSKVGGEKLFFGSGTQLSVL.

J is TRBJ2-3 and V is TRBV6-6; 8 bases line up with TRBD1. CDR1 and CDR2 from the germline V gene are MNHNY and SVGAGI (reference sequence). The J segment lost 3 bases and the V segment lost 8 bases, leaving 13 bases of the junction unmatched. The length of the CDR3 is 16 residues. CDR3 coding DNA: TGTGCCAGCGGGTTAGGGACAGGAATTCTAACAGATACGCAGTATTTT. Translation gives CASGLGTGILTDTQYF.

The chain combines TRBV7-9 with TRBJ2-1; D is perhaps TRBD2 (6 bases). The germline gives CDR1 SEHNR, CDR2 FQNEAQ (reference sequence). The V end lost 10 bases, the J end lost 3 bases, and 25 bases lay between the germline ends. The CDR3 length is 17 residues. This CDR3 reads CATPNRKTGADYNEQFF. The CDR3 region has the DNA TGTGCCACCCCAAACCGAAAAACGGGAGCAGACTACAATGAGCAGTTCTTC.

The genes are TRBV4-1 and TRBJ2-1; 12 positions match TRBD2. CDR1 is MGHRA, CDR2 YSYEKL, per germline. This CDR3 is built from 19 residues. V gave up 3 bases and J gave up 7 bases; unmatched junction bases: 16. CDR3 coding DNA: TGCGCCAGCAGCCATTCAATTGCGACTAGCGGGAGACTCGGGAATGAGCAGTTCTTC. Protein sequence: CASSHSIATSGRLGNEQFF.

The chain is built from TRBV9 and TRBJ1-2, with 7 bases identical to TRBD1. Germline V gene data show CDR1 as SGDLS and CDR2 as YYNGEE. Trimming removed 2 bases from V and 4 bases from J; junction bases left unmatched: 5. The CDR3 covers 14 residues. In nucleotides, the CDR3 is TGTGCCAGCAGCGTTACAGGGGTCAGCTATGGCTACACCTTC. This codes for CASSVTGVSYGYTF. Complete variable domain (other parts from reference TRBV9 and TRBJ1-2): DSGVTQTPKHLITATGQRVTLRCSPRSGDLSVYWYQQSLDQGLQFLIQYYNGEERAKGNILERFSAQQFPDLHSELNLSSLELGDSALYFCASSVTGVSYGYTFGSGTRLTVV.

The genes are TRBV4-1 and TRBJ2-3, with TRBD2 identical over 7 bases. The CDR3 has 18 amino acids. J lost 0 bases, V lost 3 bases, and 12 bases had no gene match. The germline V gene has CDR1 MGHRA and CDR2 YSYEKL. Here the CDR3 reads CASSHPFISLASTDTQYF. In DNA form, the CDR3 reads TGCGCCAGCAGCCATCCCTTTATCTCACTAGCGAGCACAGATACGCAGTATTTT.

CDR3 nucleotide sequence: TGCGCCAGCAGCCAATACCCCCTCGGGGCCAAAAACATTCAGTACTTC. Translated: CASSQYPLGAKNIQYF. The chain joins TRBV4-1 to TRBJ2-4, with unresolved D. Trimming removed 2 bases from V and 1 base from J, with 12 bases in between. Germline V gene lookup returns CDR1 MGHRA and CDR2 YSYEKL. The length of the CDR3 is 16 residues.

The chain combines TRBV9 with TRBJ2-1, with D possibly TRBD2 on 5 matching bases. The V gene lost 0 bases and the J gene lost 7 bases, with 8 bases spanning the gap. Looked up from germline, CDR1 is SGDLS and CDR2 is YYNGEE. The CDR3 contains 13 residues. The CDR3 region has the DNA TGTGCCAGCAGCGTAGAGTGGAGGAATGAGCAGTTCTTC. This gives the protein CASSVEWRNEQFF.

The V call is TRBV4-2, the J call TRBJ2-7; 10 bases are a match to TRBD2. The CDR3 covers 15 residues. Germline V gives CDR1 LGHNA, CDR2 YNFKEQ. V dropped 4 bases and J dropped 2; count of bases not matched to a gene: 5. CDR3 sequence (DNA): TGTGCCAGCAGCCCGAGGACTAGCGGTACCTACGAGCAGTACTTC. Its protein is CASSPRTSGTYEQYF.

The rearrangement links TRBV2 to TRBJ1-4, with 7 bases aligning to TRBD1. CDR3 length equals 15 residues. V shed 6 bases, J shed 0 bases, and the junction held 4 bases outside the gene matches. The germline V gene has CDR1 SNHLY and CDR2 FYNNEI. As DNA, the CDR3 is TGTGCCAGCAGGGGCGGGACAGCAACTAATGAAAAACTGTTTTTT. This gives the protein CASRGGTATNEKLFF.

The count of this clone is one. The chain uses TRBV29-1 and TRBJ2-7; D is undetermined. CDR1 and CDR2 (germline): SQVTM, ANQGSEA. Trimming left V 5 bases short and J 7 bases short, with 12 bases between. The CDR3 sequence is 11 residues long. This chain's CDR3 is CSVKSGREQYF. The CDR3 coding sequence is TGCAGCGTTAAATCAGGTCGGGAGCAGTACTTC.

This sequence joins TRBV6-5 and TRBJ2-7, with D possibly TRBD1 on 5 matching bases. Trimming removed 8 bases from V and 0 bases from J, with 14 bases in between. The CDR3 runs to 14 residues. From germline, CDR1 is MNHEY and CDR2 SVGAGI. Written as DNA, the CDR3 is TGTGCCAGCGGAGCAGGGCCAGTCTCCTACGAGCAGTACTTC. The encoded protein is CASGAGPVSYEQYF.

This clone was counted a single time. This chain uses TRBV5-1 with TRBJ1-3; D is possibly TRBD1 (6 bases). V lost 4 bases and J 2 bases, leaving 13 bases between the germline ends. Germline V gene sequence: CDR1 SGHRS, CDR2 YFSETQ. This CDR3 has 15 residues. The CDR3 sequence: CASSPVGAAGNTIYF. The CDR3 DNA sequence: TGCGCCAGCAGCCCGGTGGGGGCGGCTGGAAACACCATATATTTT.

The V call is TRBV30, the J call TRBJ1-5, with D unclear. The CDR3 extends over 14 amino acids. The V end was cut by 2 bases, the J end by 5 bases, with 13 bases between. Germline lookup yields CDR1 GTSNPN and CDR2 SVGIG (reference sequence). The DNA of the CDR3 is TGTGCCTGGAGTAAGCGATACGGTGATCAGCCCCAGCATTTT. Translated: CAWSKRYGDQPQHF. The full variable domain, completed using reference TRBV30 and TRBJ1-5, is SQTIHQWPATLVQPVGSPLSLECTVEGTSNPNLYWYRQAAGRGLQLLFYSVGIGQISSEVPQNLSASRPQDRQFILSSKKLLLSDSGFYLCAWSKRYGDQPQHFGDGTRLSIL.

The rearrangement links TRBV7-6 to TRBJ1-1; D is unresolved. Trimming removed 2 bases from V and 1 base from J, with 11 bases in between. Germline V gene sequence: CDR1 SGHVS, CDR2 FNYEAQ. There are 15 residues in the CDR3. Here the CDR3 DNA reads TGTGCCAGCAGCTTATCGGAGGGATCGAACACTGAAGCTTTCTTT. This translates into CASSLSEGSNTEAFF.

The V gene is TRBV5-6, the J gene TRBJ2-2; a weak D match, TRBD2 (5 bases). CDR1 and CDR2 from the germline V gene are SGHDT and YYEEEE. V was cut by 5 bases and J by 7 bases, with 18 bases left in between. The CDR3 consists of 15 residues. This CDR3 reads CASSFVREPSGELFF. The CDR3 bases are TGTGCCAGCAGTTTTGTTCGGGAACCCAGCGGGGAGCTGTTTTTT.

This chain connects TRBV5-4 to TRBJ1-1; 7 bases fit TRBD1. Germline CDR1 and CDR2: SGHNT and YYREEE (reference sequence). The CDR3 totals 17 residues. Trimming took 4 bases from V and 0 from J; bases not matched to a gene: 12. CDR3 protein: CASSPYRDSLLNTEAFF. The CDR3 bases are TGTGCCAGCAGCCCTTATCGGGACAGTCTACTGAACACTGAAGCTTTCTTT.

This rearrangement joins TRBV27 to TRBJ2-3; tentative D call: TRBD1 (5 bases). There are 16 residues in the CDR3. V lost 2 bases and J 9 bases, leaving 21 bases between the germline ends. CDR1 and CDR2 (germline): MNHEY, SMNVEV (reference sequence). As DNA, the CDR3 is TGTGCCAGCAGTTTAGCGGCAGGGATGGCTGTGGCGACGCAGTATTTT. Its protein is CASSLAAGMAVATQYF.